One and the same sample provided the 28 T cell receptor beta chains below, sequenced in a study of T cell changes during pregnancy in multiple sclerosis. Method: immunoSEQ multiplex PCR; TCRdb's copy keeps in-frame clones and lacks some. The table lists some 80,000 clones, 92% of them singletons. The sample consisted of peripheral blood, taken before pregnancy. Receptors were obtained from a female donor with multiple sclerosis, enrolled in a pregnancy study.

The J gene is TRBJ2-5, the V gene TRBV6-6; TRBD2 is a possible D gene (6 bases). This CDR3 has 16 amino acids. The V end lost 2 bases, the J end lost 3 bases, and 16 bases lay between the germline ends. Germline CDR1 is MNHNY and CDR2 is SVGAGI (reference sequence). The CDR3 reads CASSYGGASGKETQYF. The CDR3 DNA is TGTGCCAGCAGTTACGGCGGGGCCAGTGGGAAAGAGACCCAGTACTTC.

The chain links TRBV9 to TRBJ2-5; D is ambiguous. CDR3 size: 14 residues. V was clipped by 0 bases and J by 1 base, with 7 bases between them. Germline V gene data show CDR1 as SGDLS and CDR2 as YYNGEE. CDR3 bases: TGTGCCAGCAGCGTAGCCACTACCCAAGAGACCCAGTACTTC. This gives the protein CASSVATTQETQYF.

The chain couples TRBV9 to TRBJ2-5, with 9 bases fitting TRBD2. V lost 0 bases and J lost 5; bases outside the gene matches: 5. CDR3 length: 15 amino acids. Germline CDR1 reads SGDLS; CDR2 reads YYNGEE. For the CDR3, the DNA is TGTGCCAGCAGCGTAGCCGGCGGGGGGGATGAGACCCAGTACTTC. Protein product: CASSVAGGGDETQYF.

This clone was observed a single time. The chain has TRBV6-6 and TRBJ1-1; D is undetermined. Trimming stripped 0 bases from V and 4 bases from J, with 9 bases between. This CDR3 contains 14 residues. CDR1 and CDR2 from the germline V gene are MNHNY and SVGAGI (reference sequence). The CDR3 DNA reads TGTGCCAGCAGTTACTCCCAGGATAGCACTGAAGCTTTCTTT. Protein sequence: CASSYSQDSTEAFF.

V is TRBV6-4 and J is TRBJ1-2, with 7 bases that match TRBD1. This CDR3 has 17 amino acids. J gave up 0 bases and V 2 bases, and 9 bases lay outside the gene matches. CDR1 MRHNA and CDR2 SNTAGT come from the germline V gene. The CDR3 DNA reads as TGTGCCAGCAGTGACAGGTCTTCGGGGACAGCTAACTATGGCTACACCTTC. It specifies CASSDRSSGTANYGYTF.

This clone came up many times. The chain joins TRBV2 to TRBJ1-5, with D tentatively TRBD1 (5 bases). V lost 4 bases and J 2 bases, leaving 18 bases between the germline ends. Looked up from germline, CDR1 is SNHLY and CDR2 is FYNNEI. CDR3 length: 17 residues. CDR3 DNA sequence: TGTGCCAGCAGTGGGTCAGGGATGGGGCTCGGCAATCAGCCCCAGCATTTT. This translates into CASSGSGMGLGNQPQHF.

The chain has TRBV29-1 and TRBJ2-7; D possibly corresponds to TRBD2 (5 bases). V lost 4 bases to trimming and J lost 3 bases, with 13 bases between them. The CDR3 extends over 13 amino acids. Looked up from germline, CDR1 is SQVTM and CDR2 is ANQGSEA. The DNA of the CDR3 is TGCAGCGTTGGGGCGGGCCAGAACTACGAGCAGTACTTC. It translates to CSVGAGQNYEQYF.

The CDR3 DNA reads TGTGCCAGCAGCGGACAGGGGGCACTCTCTGGAAACACCATATATTTT. Translating it yields CASSGQGALSGNTIYF. The chain couples TRBV14 to TRBJ1-3; 11 bases fit TRBD1. This CDR3 has 16 amino acids. The trim removed 5 bases at V and 0 bases at J, leaving 3 bases unmatched. Germline V gives CDR1 SGHDN, CDR2 FVKESK.

DNA for the CDR3: TGTGCCAGCAGCTTAAACAGGGGGTTAGGACGTAGAGAGACCCAGTACTTC. Translation: CASSLNRGLGRRETQYF. V is TRBV11-2 and J is TRBJ2-5; 8 bases agree with TRBD1. Germline V gene lookup returns CDR1 SGHAT and CDR2 FQNNGV. This CDR3 has 17 amino acids. After removal of 2 bases from V and 4 bases from J, the junction contained 12 bases not matched to a gene.

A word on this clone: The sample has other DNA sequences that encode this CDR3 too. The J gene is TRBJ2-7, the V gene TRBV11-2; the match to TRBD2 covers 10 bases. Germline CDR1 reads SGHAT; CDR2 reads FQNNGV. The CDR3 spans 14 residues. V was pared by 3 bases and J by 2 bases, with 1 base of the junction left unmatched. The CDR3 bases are TGTGCCAGCAGCTTTACTAGCGGGGCCTACGAGCAGTACTTC. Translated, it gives CASSFTSGAYEQYF.

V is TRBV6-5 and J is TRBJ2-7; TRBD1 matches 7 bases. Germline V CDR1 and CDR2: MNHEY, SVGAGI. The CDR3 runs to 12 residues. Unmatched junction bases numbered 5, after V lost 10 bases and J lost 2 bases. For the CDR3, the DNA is TGTGCCACCCAGGGGGTTGCCTACGAGCAGTACTTC. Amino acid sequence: CATQGVAYEQYF.

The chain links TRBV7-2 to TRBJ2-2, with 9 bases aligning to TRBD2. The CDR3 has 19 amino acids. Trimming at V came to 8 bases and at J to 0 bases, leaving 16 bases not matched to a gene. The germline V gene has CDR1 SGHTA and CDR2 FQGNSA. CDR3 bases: TGTGCCAGCTACCCCCCCCCGCGTCTAGCGGGGCCGAACACCGGGGAGCTGTTTTTT. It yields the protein CASYPPPRLAGPNTGELFF.

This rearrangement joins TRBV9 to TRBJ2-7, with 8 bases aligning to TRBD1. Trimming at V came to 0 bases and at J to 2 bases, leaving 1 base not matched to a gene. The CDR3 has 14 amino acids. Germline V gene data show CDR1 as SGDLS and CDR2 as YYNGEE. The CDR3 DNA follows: TGTGCCAGCAGCGTAGGGACAGGGACCTACGAGCAGTACTTC. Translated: CASSVGTGTYEQYF.

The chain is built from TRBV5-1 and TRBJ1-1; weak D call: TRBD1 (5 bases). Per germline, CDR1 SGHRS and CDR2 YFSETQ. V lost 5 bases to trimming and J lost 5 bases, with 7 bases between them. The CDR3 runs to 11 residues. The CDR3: CASRGQTEAFF. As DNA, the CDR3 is TGCGCCAGCAGGGGGCAAACTGAAGCTTTCTTT.

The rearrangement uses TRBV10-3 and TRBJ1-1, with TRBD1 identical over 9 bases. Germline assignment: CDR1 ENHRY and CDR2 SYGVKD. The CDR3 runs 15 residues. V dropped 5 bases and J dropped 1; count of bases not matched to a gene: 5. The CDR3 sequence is CAISYRGHWNTEAFF. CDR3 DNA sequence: TGTGCCATCAGTTACAGGGGGCACTGGAACACTGAAGCTTTCTTT.

The CDR3 coding sequence is TGTGCCATCAGTGGGACAGACTACGAGCAGTACTTC. The encoded protein is CAISGTDYEQYF. The chain combines TRBV10-3 with TRBJ2-7; a weak D match, TRBD1 (6 bases). Germline CDR1 and CDR2: ENHRY and SYGVKD. The CDR3 runs 12 residues. Trimming removed 4 bases at V and 3 bases at J, with 7 bases between.

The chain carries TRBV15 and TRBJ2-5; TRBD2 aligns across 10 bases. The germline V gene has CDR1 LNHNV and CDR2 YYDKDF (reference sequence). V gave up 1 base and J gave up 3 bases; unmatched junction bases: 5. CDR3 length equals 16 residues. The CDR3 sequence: CATSRAAGGPKETQYF. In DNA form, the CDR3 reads TGTGCCACCAGCAGAGCAGCGGGGGGGCCGAAAGAGACCCAGTACTTC.

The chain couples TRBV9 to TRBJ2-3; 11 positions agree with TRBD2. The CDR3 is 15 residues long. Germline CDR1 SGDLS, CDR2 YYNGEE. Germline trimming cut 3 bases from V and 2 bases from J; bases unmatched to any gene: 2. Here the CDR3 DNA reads TGTGCCAGCAGCGATAGCGGGGGGGCCACAGATACGCAGTATTTT. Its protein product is CASSDSGGATDTQYF.

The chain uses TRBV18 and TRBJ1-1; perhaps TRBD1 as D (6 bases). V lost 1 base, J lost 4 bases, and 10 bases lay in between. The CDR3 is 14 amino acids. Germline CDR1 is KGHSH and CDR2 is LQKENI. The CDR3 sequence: CASSPQGVSTEAFF. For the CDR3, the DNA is TGTGCCAGCTCACCACAGGGGGTAAGCACTGAAGCTTTCTTT.

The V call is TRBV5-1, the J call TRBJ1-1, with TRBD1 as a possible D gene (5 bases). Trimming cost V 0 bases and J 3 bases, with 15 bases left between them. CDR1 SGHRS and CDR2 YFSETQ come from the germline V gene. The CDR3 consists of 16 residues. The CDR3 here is CASSLGRGSMDTEAFF. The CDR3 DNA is TGCGCCAGCAGCTTGGGGCGGGGCTCCATGGACACTGAAGCTTTCTTT. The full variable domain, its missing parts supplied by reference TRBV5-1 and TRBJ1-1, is KAGVTQTPRYLIKTRGQQVTLSCSPISGHRSVSWYQQTPGQGLQFLFEYFSETQRNKGNFPGRFSGRQFSNSRSEMNVSTLELGDSALYLCASSLGRGSMDTEAFFGQGTRLTVV.

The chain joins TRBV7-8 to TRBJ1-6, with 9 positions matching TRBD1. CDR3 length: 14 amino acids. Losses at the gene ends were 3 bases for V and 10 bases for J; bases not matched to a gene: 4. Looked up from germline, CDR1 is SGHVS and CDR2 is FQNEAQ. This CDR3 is CASSLDRGGSPLHF. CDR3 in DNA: TGTGCCAGCAGCTTGGACAGGGGTGGGTCACCCCTCCACTTT.

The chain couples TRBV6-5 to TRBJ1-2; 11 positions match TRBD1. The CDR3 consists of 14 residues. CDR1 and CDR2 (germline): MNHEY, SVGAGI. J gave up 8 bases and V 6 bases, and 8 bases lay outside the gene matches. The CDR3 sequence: CASSGTGGSRGYTF. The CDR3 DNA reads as TGTGCCAGCAGCGGGACAGGGGGTAGTAGGGGCTACACCTTC.

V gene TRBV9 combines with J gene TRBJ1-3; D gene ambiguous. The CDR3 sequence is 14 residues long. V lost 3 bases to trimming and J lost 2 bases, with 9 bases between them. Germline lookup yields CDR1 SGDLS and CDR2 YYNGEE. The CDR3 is CASSDAGTGNTIYF. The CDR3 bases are TGTGCCAGCAGCGACGCTGGCACTGGAAACACCATATATTTT.

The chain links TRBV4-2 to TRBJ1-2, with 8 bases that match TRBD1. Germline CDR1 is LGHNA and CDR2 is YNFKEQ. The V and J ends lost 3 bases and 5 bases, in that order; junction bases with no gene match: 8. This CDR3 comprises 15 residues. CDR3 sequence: CASSQDRAQPYGYTF. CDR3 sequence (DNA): TGTGCCAGCAGCCAGGACAGGGCCCAACCTTATGGCTACACCTTC.

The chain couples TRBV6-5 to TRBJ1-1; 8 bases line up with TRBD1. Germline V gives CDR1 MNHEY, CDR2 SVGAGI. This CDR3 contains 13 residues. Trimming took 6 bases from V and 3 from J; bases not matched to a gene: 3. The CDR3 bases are TGTGCCAGCAGCCAGGACAGGGACACTGAAGCTTTCTTT. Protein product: CASSQDRDTEAFF.

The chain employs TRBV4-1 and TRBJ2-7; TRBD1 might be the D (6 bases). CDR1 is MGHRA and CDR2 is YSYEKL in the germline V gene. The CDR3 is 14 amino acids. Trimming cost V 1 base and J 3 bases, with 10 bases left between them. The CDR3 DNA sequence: TGCGCCAGCAGCCAAGTGGACAGTCTCTACGAGCAGTACTTC. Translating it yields CASSQVDSLYEQYF.

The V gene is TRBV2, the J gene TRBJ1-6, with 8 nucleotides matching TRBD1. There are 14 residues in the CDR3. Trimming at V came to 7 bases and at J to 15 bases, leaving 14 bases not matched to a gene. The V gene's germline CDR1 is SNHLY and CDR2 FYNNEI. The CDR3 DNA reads TGTGCCAGCACTCAAGGCGAGACAGGGGCATTCCTCCACTTT. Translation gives CASTQGETGAFLHF.

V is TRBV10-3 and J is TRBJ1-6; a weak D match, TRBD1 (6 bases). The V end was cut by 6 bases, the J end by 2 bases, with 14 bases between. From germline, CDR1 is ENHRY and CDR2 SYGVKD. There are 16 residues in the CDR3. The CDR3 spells CAISERRDTYNSPLHF. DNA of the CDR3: TGTGCCATCAGCGAGCGTAGGGACACCTATAATTCACCCCTCCACTTT.